The 27 T cell receptor beta chains given below trace back to one sample, sequenced in a study of T-cell memory formation after mild COVID-19. TCRdb redid the calling of the 5' RACE reads with MiXCR, one entry per CDR3 protein. The sample lists about 57,000 distinct CDR3 sequences; over 9% were seen once. The sequencing input was PBMCs or a T cell subset sorted from them (not recorded which). The receptors shown here come from a man between 18 and 29 years old who had mild COVID-19 (a few samples of this study predate the infection). Cell type and time point are not known.

The chain links TRBV2 to TRBJ1-1; D remains unclear. The ends were cut back, 3 bases at V and 1 base at J, with 3 bases in the middle. Per the germline V gene, CDR1 is SNHLY and CDR2 is FYNNEI. The CDR3 consists of 12 residues. The CDR3 DNA reads TGTGCCAGCAGTGACACGAACACTGAAGCTTTCTTT. Encoded protein: CASSDTNTEAFF.

This clonotype was recorded at least ten times. The chain is built from TRBV4-1 and TRBJ2-4, with 7 bases identical to TRBD1. The V gene's germline CDR1 is MGHRA and CDR2 YSYEKL. The CDR3 totals 17 residues. The ends lost 4 bases at V and 0 bases at J; junction bases unmatched: 9. CDR3 in DNA: TGCGCCAGCAGCCTGATTACAGGGGCCGGAGCCAAAAACATTCAGTACTTC. Its translation is CASSLITGAGAKNIQYF.

This clonotype came up many times. The chain is built from TRBV5-1 and TRBJ2-2; tentatively, D is TRBD1 (6 bases). Germline V gene sequence: CDR1 SGHRS, CDR2 YFSETQ. Trimming removed 7 bases from V and 10 bases from J, with 20 bases in between. This CDR3 region has 14 residues. The chain's CDR3 is CASRRAGELEELFF. The CDR3 coding sequence is TGCGCCAGCCGCCGGGCAGGGGAATTAGAGGAGCTGTTTTTT. The full variable domain, in which reference TRBV5-1 and TRBJ2-2 provide the parts outside the CDR3, is KAGVTQTPRYLIKTRGQQVTLSCSPISGHRSVSWYQQTPGQGLQFLFEYFSETQRNKGNFPGRFSGRQFSNSRSEMNVSTLELGDSALYLCASRRAGELEELFFGEGSRLTVL.

This clonotype was counted a few times. The chain carries TRBV12-3 or TRBV12-4 and TRBJ2-3; D not resolved. V dropped 3 bases and J dropped 6 bases, with 10 bases sitting between them. The CDR3 spans 13 residues. The chain's CDR3 is CASSFEERDTQYF. DNA for the CDR3: TGTGCCAGCAGTTTCGAGGAGAGGGATACGCAGTATTTT.

This clonotype was seen ten or more times. The gene calls are TRBV27 and TRBJ2-1; 9 nucleotides match TRBD2. The CDR3 is 15 residues long. CDR1 is MNHEY and CDR2 is SMNVEV in the germline V gene (reference sequence). V was pared by 5 bases and J by 0 bases, with 2 bases of the junction left unmatched. CDR3 sequence reads: CASSIAGDSYNEQFF. CDR3 DNA sequence: TGTGCCAGCAGTATAGCGGGGGACTCCTACAATGAGCAGTTCTTC.

This clonotype has just a few counts. The J gene is TRBJ1-5, the V gene TRBV25-1, with TRBD1 as a possible D gene (5 bases). From germline, CDR1 is MGHDK and CDR2 SYGVNS. The CDR3 sequence is 16 residues long. The V end lost 3 bases, the J end lost 1 base, and 13 bases lay between the germline ends. CDR3 sequence: CASSEGLQGSNQPQHF. The CDR3 nucleotides are TGTGCCAGCAGTGAGGGCTTGCAGGGAAGCAATCAGCCCCAGCATTTT. The full variable domain, completed using reference TRBV25-1 and TRBJ1-5, is EADIYQTPRYLVIGTGKKITLECSQTMGHDKMYWYQQDPGMELHLIHYSYGVNSTEKGDLSSESTVSRIRTEHFPLTLESARPSHTSQYLCASSEGLQGSNQPQHFGDGTRLSIL.

The table lists this clonotype with many counts. The V call is TRBV4-1, the J call TRBJ2-3, with 7 bases that match TRBD2. The CDR3 has 15 residues. Germline values: CDR1 MGHRA, CDR2 YSYEKL. V lost 2 bases and J lost 7; bases outside the gene matches: 9. The CDR3, as DNA: TGCGCCAGCAGCCAAAATACCGGGGGGTATCATACGCAGTATTTT. The encoded protein is CASSQNTGGYHTQYF.

This clonotype was seen at least ten times. The rearrangement joins TRBV7-9 to TRBJ2-7; D is ambiguous. In germline, CDR1 is SEHNR, CDR2 FQNEAQ (reference sequence). V was pared by 3 bases and J by 5 bases, with 14 bases between. The CDR3 extends over 14 amino acids. CDR3 nucleotides: TGTGCCAGCAGCTTGGTAGGGTTCATTGACGAGCAGTACTTC. Amino acid sequence: CASSLVGFIDEQYF.

V usage is TRBV20-1 and J usage is TRBJ1-5, with D possibly matching TRBD1 (5 bases). CDR3 length equals 14 residues. Between the trimmed V and J ends, which lost 6 bases and 2 bases, there was a span of 14 bases. Germline lookup yields CDR1 DFQATT and CDR2 SNEGSKA (reference sequence). CDR3 protein: CSALLGGGNQPQHF. In DNA, the CDR3 is TGCAGTGCCCTACTAGGAGGGGGCAATCAGCCCCAGCATTTT.

The CDR3 sequence is CASSVVVGSTDTQYF. DNA for the CDR3: TGTGCCAGCAGCGTAGTGGTGGGAAGCACAGATACGCAGTATTTT. V gene TRBV9 combines with J gene TRBJ2-3; D remains ambiguous. CDR3 length: 15 amino acids. V was trimmed by 0 bases and J by 0 bases, leaving 8 bases between them. The germline gives CDR1 SGDLS, CDR2 YYNGEE.

This clonotype was recorded at least ten times. The genes are TRBV11-1 and TRBJ2-1; 8 positions agree with TRBD1. The germline V gene encodes CDR1 SGHAT and CDR2 FQDESV (reference sequence). V dropped 2 bases and J dropped 2; count of bases not matched to a gene: 2. This CDR3 spans 15 amino acids. The CDR3 loop reads CASSLLTGAYNEQFF. In DNA form, the CDR3 reads TGTGCCAGCAGCTTATTGACAGGGGCCTACAATGAGCAGTTCTTC.

This clonotype was observed a few times. This chain links TRBV7-2 with TRBJ1-1; tentative D call: TRBD1 (6 bases). Trimming stripped 5 bases from V and 8 bases from J, with 15 bases between. The CDR3 totals 13 residues. Germline loops: CDR1 SGHTA, CDR2 FQGNSA. CDR3 sequence reads: CASSPSRGQEAFF. CDR3 bases: TGTGCCAGCAGCCCCAGTCGGGGGCAAGAAGCTTTCTTT.

The V call is TRBV7-2, the J call TRBJ1-5, with TRBD1 as a possible D gene (5 bases). The CDR3 consists of 14 residues. Per the germline V gene, CDR1 is SGHTA and CDR2 is FQGNSA. V dropped 3 bases and J dropped 3 bases, with 9 bases sitting between them. The CDR3 is CASSLAGPNQPQHF. The CDR3 region has the DNA TGTGCCAGCAGCTTGGCAGGGCCCAATCAGCCCCAGCATTTT.

This clonotype occurred many times. This chain connects TRBV20-1 to TRBJ2-5; 9 bases map to TRBD2. J was trimmed by 5 bases and V by 4 bases; bases with no gene match: 14. This CDR3 is 16 amino acids long. Germline V gene sequence: CDR1 DFQATT, CDR2 SNEGSKA (reference sequence). This CDR3 is CSATPFARGGSETQYF. The CDR3 nucleotides are TGCAGTGCTACACCCTTTGCGCGGGGGGGCTCTGAGACCCAGTACTTC.

The chain carries TRBV10-2 and TRBJ2-5; 8 nucleotides match TRBD1. The CDR3 totals 13 residues. Germline CDR1 reads WSHSY; CDR2 reads SAAADI. The trim removed 11 bases at V and 5 bases at J, leaving 10 bases unmatched. CDR3 in DNA: TGCGCCGGGGCTTCAGGGGGCGGGGAGACCCAGTACTTC. This encodes CAGASGGGETQYF.

V is TRBV24-1 and J is TRBJ2-5, with 11 bases fitting TRBD1. The ends lost 2 bases at V and 5 bases at J; junction bases unmatched: 9. Germline values: CDR1 KGHDR, CDR2 SFDVKD. The CDR3 is 17 residues long. For the CDR3, the DNA is TGTGCCACCAGTGATTGGGGGACAGGGGGGACCACGGAGACCCAGTACTTC. Encoded protein: CATSDWGTGGTTETQYF.

This clonotype appeared a few times. CDR3 sequence: CSAGTSGTDTQYF. The DNA of the CDR3 is TGCAGCGCCGGGACTAGCGGCACAGATACGCAGTATTTT. This chain joins TRBV29-1 and TRBJ2-3; 10 bases line up with TRBD2. After removal of 7 bases from V and 1 base from J, the junction contained 2 bases not matched to a gene. Germline V gene data show CDR1 as SQVTM and CDR2 as ANQGSEA. CDR3 length: 13 residues.

Ten or more counts support this clonotype. The rearrangement links TRBV7-2 to TRBJ2-1, with 9 nucleotides matching TRBD1. This CDR3 has 16 residues. Germline CDR1 SGHTA, CDR2 FQGNSA. Trimming cost V 5 bases and J 3 bases; bases outside gene matches: 8. CDR3 sequence reads: CASSDLGTGYYNEQFF. Here the CDR3 DNA reads TGTGCCAGCAGCGACCTAGGGACAGGGTACTACAATGAGCAGTTCTTC.

This clonotype was seen at least ten times. The chain combines TRBV7-9 with TRBJ2-5; D gene uncertain. Looked up from germline, CDR1 is SEHNR and CDR2 is FQNEAQ (reference sequence). The CDR3 runs to 14 residues. Trimming pared 1 base from V and 7 bases from J, leaving 13 bases between. In nucleotides, the CDR3 is TGTGCCAGCAGCTTAGGTGGCCTTATGGGGACCCAGTACTTC. It codes for CASSLGGLMGTQYF.

The chain combines TRBV7-9 with TRBJ2-3, with 12 bases fitting TRBD2. Germline V CDR1 and CDR2: SEHNR, FQNEAQ (reference sequence). The CDR3 contains 17 residues. The V segment lost 4 bases and the J segment 2 bases; nucleotides outside the gene matches: 7. The CDR3 protein is CASSSLRLAGDTDTQYF. The CDR3 region has the DNA TGTGCCAGCAGCTCGTTGAGACTAGCGGGGGACACAGATACGCAGTATTTT.

This clonotype was seen a few times. The chain has TRBV12-3 or TRBV12-4 and TRBJ1-2, with unresolved D. The V and J ends lost 5 bases and 3 bases respectively, with 7 bases between them. This CDR3 has 12 residues. CDR3 DNA sequence: TGTGCCAGCAGTGCAAATGACTATGGCTACACCTTC. It specifies CASSANDYGYTF.

This chain joins TRBV4-1 and TRBJ1-1, with 8 bases matching TRBD1. V shed 2 bases, J shed 5 bases, and the junction held 7 bases outside the gene matches. Germline V gives CDR1 MGHRA, CDR2 YSYEKL. The CDR3 contains 15 residues. As DNA, the CDR3 is TGCGCCAGCAGCCAACTATACAGGGGGGGAACTGAAGCTTTCTTT. Translating it yields CASSQLYRGGTEAFF.

This clonotype is deemed medium-sized. The chain is built from TRBV5-1 and TRBJ2-3; TRBD2 is a possible D gene (5 bases). In germline, CDR1 is SGHRS, CDR2 YFSETQ. The CDR3 loop spans 18 amino acids. V was trimmed by 4 bases and J by 2 bases, leaving 23 bases between them. As DNA, the CDR3 is TGCGCCAGCAGCCCTCGATCTGGGTGGAGGCTTATCACAGATACGCAGTATTTT. Protein: CASSPRSGWRLITDTQYF.

This clonotype was counted between two and nine times. This sequence joins TRBV4-1 and TRBJ1-6; D is uncertain. The V end lost 5 bases, the J end lost 9 bases, and 8 bases lay between the germline ends. This CDR3 region has 12 residues. Per the germline V gene, CDR1 is MGHRA and CDR2 is YSYEKL. CDR3 coding DNA: TGCGCCAGCAGCACTGTGGCTTCACCCCTCCACTTT. Translation gives CASSTVASPLHF.

This clonotype was detected ten times or more. V gene TRBV2 combines with J gene TRBJ1-5; TRBD1 matches at 10 bases. Unmatched junction bases numbered 4, after V lost 4 bases and J lost 4 bases. This CDR3 is built from 15 residues. Germline CDR1 and CDR2: SNHLY and FYNNEI. For the CDR3, the DNA is TGTGCCAGCAGTGTACGGACAGGGGGTAATCAGCCCCAGCATTTT. Amino acids: CASSVRTGGNQPQHF.

The chain uses TRBV10-1 and TRBJ2-1; no clear D gene. Germline V CDR1 and CDR2: WNHNN, SYGVQD (reference sequence). The CDR3 is made up of 12 amino acids. Trimming removed 6 bases at V and 9 bases at J, with 12 bases between. In DNA, the CDR3 is TGCGCCAGCAGCGACCCCGGACGTGAGCAGTTCTTC. Its translation is CASSDPGREQFF.

V is TRBV2 and J is TRBJ2-1; the match to TRBD2 covers 9 bases. The V and J ends lost 7 bases and 6 bases, in that order; junction bases with no gene match: 7. The CDR3 has 14 amino acids. Germline values: CDR1 SNHLY, CDR2 FYNNEI. The CDR3 region has the DNA TGTGCCAGCACAGGCGGGGGGGCCGGCAATGAGCAGTTCTTC. Translating gives CASTGGGAGNEQFF.